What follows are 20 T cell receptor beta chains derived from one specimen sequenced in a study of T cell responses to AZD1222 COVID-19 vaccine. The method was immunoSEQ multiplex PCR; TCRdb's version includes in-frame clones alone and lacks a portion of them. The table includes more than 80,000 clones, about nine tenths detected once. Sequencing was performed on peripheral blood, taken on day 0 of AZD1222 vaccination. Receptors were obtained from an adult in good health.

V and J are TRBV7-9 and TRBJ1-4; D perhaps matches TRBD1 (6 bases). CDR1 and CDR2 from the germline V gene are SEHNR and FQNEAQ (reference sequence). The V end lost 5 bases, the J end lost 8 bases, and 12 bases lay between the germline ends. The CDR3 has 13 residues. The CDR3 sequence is CASSPQGGEKLFF. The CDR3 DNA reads TGTGCCAGCAGCCCACAGGGAGGGGAAAAACTGTTTTTT. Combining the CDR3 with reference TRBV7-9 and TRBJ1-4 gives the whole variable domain DTGVSQNPRHKITKRGQNVTFRCDPISEHNRLYWYRQTLGQGPEFLTYFQNEAQLEKSRLLSDRFSAERPKGSFSTLEIQRTEQGDSAMYLCASSPQGGEKLFFGSGTQLSVL.

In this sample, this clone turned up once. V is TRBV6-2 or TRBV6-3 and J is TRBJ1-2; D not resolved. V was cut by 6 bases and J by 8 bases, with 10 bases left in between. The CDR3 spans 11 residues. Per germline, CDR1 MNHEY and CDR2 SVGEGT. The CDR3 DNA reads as TGTGCCAGCAGCCCCCCGCAGGGCTACACCTTC. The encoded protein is CASSPPQGYTF.

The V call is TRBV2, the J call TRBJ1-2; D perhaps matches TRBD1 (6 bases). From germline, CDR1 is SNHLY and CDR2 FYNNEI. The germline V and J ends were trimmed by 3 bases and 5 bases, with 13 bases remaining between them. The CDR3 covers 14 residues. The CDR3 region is CASSDSGQPYGYTF. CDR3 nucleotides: TGTGCCAGCAGTGACTCTGGACAGCCTTATGGCTACACCTTC.

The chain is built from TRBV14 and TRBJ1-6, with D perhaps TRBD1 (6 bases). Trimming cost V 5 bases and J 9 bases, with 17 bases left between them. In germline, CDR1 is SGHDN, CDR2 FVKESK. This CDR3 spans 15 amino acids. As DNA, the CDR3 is TGTGCCAGCAGCATTGCCGGAGGGGGTCCTTCACCCCTCCACTTT. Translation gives CASSIAGGGPSPLHF.

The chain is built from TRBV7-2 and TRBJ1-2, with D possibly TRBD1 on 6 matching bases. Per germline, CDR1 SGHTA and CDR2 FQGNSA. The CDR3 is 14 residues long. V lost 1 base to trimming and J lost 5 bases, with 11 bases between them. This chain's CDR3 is CASSLVAGEYGYTF. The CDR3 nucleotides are TGTGCCAGCAGCTTAGTGGCAGGGGAGTATGGCTACACCTTC.

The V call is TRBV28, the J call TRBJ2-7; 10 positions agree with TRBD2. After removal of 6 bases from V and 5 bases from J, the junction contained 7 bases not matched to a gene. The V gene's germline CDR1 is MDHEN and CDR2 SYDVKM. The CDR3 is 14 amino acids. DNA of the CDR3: TGTGCCAGCAGCTCCGGGACTAGCGTCCACGAGCAGTACTTC. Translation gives CASSSGTSVHEQYF. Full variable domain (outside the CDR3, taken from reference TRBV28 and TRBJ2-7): DVKVTQSSRYLVKRTGEKVFLECVQDMDHENMFWYRQDPGLGLRLIYFSYDVKMKEKGDIPEGYSVSREKKERFSLILESASTNQTSMYLCASSSGTSVHEQYFGPGTRLTVT.

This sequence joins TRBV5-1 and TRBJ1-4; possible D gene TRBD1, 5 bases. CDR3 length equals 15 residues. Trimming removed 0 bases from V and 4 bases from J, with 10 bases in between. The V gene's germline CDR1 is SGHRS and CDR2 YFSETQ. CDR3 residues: CASSLARQINEKLFF. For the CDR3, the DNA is TGCGCCAGCAGCTTGGCCCGACAGATTAATGAAAAACTGTTTTTT.

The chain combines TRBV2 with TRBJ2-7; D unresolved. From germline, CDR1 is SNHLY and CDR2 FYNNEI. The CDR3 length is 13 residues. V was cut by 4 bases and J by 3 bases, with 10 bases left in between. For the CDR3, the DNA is TGTGCCAGCAGTGTCTTTATGGACTACGAGCAGTACTTC. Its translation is CASSVFMDYEQYF.

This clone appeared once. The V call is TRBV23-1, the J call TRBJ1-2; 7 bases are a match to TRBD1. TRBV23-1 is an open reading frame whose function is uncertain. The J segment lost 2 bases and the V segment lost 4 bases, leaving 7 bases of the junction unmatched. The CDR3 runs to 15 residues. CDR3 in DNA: TGCGCCAGCAGTCGAGGGACAGTTTTAAACTATGGCTACACCTTC. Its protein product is CASSRGTVLNYGYTF.

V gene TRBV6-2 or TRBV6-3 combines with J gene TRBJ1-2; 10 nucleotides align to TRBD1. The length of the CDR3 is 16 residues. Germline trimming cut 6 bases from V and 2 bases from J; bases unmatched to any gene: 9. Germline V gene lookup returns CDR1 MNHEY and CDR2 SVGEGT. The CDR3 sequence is CASSRDDRGRNYGYTF. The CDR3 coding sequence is TGTGCCAGCAGCCGCGACGACAGGGGGCGAAACTATGGCTACACCTTC.

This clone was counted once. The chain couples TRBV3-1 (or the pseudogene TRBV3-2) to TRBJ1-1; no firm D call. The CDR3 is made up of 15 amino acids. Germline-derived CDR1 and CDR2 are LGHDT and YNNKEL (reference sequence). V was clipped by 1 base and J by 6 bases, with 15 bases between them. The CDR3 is CASSQGAGTISEAFF. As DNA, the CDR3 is TGTGCCAGCAGCCAAGGCGCGGGTACCATATCTGAAGCTTTCTTT.

The CDR3 nucleotides are TGTGCCAGCAGCTCACGCGGACAGGGGGGCTACACCTTC. Amino acid sequence: CASSSRGQGGYTF. The V gene is TRBV5-8, the J gene TRBJ1-2, with TRBD1 matching over 9 bases. CDR3 length: 13 amino acids. Germline lookup yields CDR1 SGHTS and CDR2 YDEGEE. V shed 3 bases, J shed 8 bases, and the junction held 5 bases outside the gene matches. The complete variable domain, with remaining parts taken from reference TRBV5-8 and TRBJ1-2, reads EAGVTQSPTHLIKTRGQQATLRCSPISGHTSVYWYQQALGLGLQFLLWYDEGEERNRGNFPPRFSGRQFPNYSSELNVNALELEDSALYLCASSSRGQGGYTFGSGTRLTVV.

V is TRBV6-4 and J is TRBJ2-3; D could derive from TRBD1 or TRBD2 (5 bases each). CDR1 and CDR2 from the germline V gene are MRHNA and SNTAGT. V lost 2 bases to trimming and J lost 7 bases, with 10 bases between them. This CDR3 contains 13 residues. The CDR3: CASSDIGGNTQYF. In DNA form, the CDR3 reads TGTGCCAGCAGTGACATTGGGGGAAATACGCAGTATTTT.

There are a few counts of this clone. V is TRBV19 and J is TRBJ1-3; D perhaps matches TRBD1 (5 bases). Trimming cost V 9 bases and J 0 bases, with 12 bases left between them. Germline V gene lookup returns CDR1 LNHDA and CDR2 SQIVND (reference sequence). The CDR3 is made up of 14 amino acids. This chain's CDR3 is CASGAGGSGNTIYF. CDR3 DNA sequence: TGTGCCAGCGGGGCAGGTGGCTCTGGAAACACCATATATTTT.

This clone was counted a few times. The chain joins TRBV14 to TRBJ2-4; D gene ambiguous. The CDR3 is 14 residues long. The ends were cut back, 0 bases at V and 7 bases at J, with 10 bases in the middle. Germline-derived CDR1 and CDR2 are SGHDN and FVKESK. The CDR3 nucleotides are TGTGCCAGCAGCCAAGATATCGGTGATAACATTCAGTACTTC. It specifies CASSQDIGDNIQYF.

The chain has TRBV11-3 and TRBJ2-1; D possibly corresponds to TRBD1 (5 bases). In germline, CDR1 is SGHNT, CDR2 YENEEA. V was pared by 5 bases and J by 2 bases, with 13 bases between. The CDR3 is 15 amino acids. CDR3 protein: CASSTRQTPYNEQFF. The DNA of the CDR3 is TGTGCCAGCAGCACCCGACAGACACCCTACAATGAGCAGTTCTTC.

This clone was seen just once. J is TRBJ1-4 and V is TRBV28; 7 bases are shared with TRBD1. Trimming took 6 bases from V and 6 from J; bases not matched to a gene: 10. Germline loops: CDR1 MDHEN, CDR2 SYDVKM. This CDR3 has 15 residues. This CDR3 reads CASRRTGTVDEKLFF. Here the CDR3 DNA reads TGTGCCAGCAGACGCACCGGGACAGTTGATGAAAAACTGTTTTTT. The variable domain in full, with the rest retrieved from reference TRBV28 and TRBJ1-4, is DVKVTQSSRYLVKRTGEKVFLECVQDMDHENMFWYRQDPGLGLRLIYFSYDVKMKEKGDIPEGYSVSREKKERFSLILESASTNQTSMYLCASRRTGTVDEKLFFGSGTQLSVL.

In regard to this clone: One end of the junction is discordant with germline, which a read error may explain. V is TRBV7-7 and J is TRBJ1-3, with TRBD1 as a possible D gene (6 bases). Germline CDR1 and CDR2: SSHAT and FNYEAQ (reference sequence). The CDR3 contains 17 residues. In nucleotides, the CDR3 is TGTGCTAGCAGCCCCGGCCAGGGGCAGGGATCTGGAAACACCATATATTTT. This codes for CASSPGQGQGSGNTIYF.

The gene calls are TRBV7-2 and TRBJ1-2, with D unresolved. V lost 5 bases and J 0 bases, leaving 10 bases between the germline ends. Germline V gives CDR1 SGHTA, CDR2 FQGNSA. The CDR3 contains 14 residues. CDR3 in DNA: TGTGCCAGCAGCCTTCCGGGAACTAACTATGGCTACACCTTC. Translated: CASSLPGTNYGYTF.

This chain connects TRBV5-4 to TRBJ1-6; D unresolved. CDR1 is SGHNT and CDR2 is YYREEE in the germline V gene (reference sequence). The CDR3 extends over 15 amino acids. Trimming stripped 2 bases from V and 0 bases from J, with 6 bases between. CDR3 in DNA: TGTGCCAGCAGCTTCGGGAGCTCCTATAATTCACCCCTCCACTTT. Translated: CASSFGSSYNSPLHF.